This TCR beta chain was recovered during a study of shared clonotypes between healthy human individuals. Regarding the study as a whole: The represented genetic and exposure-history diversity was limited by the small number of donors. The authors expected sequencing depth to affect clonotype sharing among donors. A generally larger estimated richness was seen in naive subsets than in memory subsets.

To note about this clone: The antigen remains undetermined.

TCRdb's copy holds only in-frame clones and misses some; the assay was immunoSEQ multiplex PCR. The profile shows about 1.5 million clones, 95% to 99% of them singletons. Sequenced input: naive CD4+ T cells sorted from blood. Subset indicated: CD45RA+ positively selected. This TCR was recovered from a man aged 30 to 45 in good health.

CDR3 nucleotides: TGTGCCAGCAGCTTGACACCCCCCTATGGCTACACCTTC. As protein: CASSLTPPYGYTF. J is TRBJ1-2 and V is TRBV7-2; D uncertain. Trimming cost V 3 bases and J 4 bases, with 9 bases left between them. Looked up from germline, CDR1 is SGHTA and CDR2 is FQGNSA. The length of the CDR3 is 13 residues.